This T cell receptor (beta chain) originates from a study of blood T cell repertoires in COVID-19. The CDR3 is 16 amino acids. Per the germline V gene, CDR1 is MGHDK and CDR2 is SYGVNS. With 5 bases clipped from V and 0 bases from J, the junction kept 6 bases outside the gene matches. Original handling: Reference gene primer amplification gave estimated nucleated cell counts. Some clones are missing from TCRdb's copy, which holds only in-frame ones; the method was immunoSEQ multiplex PCR. For V, J and clone size, that table is used; D and trimming come from the DNA. The sample shows roughly 45,000 clones, 90% of them seen only once.

The chain recombines TRBV25-1 with TRBJ2-2, with TRBD1 identical over 7 bases. The sequence was collected from a man between 65 and 85 years old with active COVID-19. The sequenced sample was peripheral blood. The CDR3: CASSPKDRPNTGELFF. Here the CDR3 DNA reads TGTGCCAGCAGTCCCAAGGACAGGCCGAACACCGGGGAGCTGTTTTTT.